These 11 T cell receptor beta chains came from one sample sequenced in a study of cytomegalovirus exposure and HLA in healthy donors. The PCR made use of 60 Vbeta and 13 Jbeta primers. The repertoire was sequenced with immunoSEQ multiplex PCR; TCRdb's copy has only in-frame clones and lacks some. This sample carries roughly 250,000 clones, roughly 80% of them seen once, and the ten largest clones take roughly 0.31%. Sequencing used PBMCs. The receptors come from a girl aged 2-10 years in good health and CMV-seronegative.

The rearrangement uses TRBV5-5 and TRBJ1-5; no reliable D call. The CDR3 totals 13 residues. Trimming removed 4 bases at V and 1 base at J, with 6 bases between. Germline values: CDR1 SGHKS, CDR2 YYEKEE (reference sequence). The CDR3 DNA reads TGTGCCAGCAGCCTAGACAGCAATCAGCCCCAGCATTTT. Translating gives CASSLDSNQPQHF.

This chain connects TRBV6-5 to TRBJ1-1; TRBD1 might be the D (5 bases). CDR1 MNHEY and CDR2 SVGAGI come from the germline V gene. V was pared by 4 bases and J by 1 base, with 16 bases between. The length of the CDR3 is 16 residues. CDR3 bases: TGTGCCAGCAGTTCCACCAAGTGGACAAGGAACACTGAAGCTTTCTTT. It specifies CASSSTKWTRNTEAFF.

V and J are TRBV5-1 and TRBJ1-1; D call uncertain. CDR3 size: 14 residues. Between the trimmed V and J ends, which lost 4 bases and 0 bases, there was a span of 10 bases. Per the germline V gene, CDR1 is SGHRS and CDR2 is YFSETQ. CDR3 nucleotides: TGCGCCAGCAGCACCAGGATTATGAACACTGAAGCTTTCTTT. It encodes CASSTRIMNTEAFF.

This chain links TRBV5-4 with TRBJ1-1; D ambiguous. From germline, CDR1 is SGHNT and CDR2 YYREEE (reference sequence). CDR3 size: 13 residues. V lost 1 base to trimming and J lost 7 bases, with 11 bases between them. CDR3 sequence (DNA): TGTGCCAGCAGCTTGTCCCAGGTTGATGAAGCTTTCTTT. This codes for CASSLSQVDEAFF.

The rearrangement uses TRBV5-4 and TRBJ2-2, with 7 nucleotides matching TRBD2. CDR1 and CDR2 (germline): SGHNT, YYREEE (reference sequence). The junction had 6 bases not matched to a gene; V was cut back by 7 bases and J by 0 bases. This CDR3 contains 15 residues. The CDR3 sequence: CASSGGTTNTGELFF. The CDR3 coding sequence is TGTGCCAGCTCAGGAGGGACTACGAACACCGGGGAGCTGTTTTTT.

This sequence joins TRBV6-1 and TRBJ1-2; D gene ambiguous. CDR1 is MNHNS and CDR2 is SASEGT in the germline V gene. This CDR3 contains 14 residues. V lost 10 bases and J 3 bases, leaving 18 bases between the germline ends. CDR3 protein: CATLGRGAHYGYTF. In DNA, the CDR3 is TGTGCCACCCTTGGACGGGGAGCACACTATGGCTACACCTTC.

The chain couples TRBV28 to TRBJ1-3; TRBD1 matches 9 bases. The CDR3 sequence is 16 residues long. Germline lookup yields CDR1 MDHEN and CDR2 SYDVKM. The J segment lost 0 bases and the V segment lost 0 bases, leaving 0 bases of the junction unmatched. CDR3 protein: CASSLWGQGSGNTIYF. For the CDR3, the DNA is TGTGCCAGCAGTTTATGGGGACAGGGCTCTGGAAACACCATATATTTT.

The rearrangement joins TRBV7-9 to TRBJ2-7, with 9 bases that match TRBD1. The germline V gene encodes CDR1 SEHNR and CDR2 FQNEAQ (reference sequence). The CDR3 loop spans 15 amino acids. Losses at the gene ends were 6 bases for V and 3 bases for J; bases not matched to a gene: 9. CDR3 sequence (DNA): TGTGCCAGCAGTCTGGGACAGGGTGTAATCTACGAGCAGTACTTC. Translation gives CASSLGQGVIYEQYF.

This chain connects TRBV6-5 to TRBJ2-5; 8 positions agree with TRBD2. Germline CDR1 and CDR2: MNHEY and SVGAGI. There are 13 residues in the CDR3. Trimming removed 6 bases from V and 4 bases from J; junction bases left unmatched: 4. The CDR3, as DNA: TGTGCCAGCAGATTTAGCGGGGCAGAGACCCAGTACTTC. Its protein is CASRFSGAETQYF.

This clone has a handful of counts. The chain uses TRBV2 and TRBJ2-7; D is unclear. Trimming removed 6 bases at V and 0 bases at J, with 15 bases between. The germline V gene encodes CDR1 SNHLY and CDR2 FYNNEI. The CDR3 loop spans 15 amino acids. The CDR3 protein is CASRPSPRLSYEQYF. CDR3 nucleotides: TGTGCCAGCAGACCGAGCCCCCGTCTCTCCTACGAGCAGTACTTC.

This clone has only one observation. The V gene is TRBV21-1, the J gene TRBJ2-2; the table's D gene call, TRBD2, was not cross checked with the DNA. TRBV21-1 is a recognized pseudogene. CDR3 length equals 13 residues. CDR3 coding DNA: TGTGCCAGACTAGCGGGGAACACCGGGGAGCTGTTTTTT. This codes for CARLAGNTGELFF.